This paragraph covers one T cell receptor beta chain sequence. Its antigen is not known. The data originate from a study of CD8 T cells in ankylosing spondylitis. Using its own MiXCR run on the 5' RACE reads, TCRdb lists one record per CDR3 protein. The table includes 350,000 to 550,000 distinct CDR3 sequences, about 24% detected once. V was cut by 0 bases and J by 6 bases, with 12 bases left in between. CDR1 is LNHNV and CDR2 is YYDKDF in the germline V gene (reference sequence). The CDR3 is 14 residues long. Notes on the study in general: For ankylosing spondylitis blood, a TCR beta motif of several highly homologous variants appeared characteristic.

The chain employs TRBV15 and TRBJ2-7, with D possibly matching TRBD2 (6 bases). The sequenced sample consisted of blood, either unsorted or a sorted T cell fraction (not recorded which). This clonotype originated in a male donor with ankylosing spondylitis. The DNA for the CDR3 is TGTGCCACCAGCAGAGATCCTACTAGCATCGAGCAGTACTTC. Translating gives CATSRDPTSIEQYF. Full variable domain (rest looked up from reference TRBV15 and TRBJ2-7): DAMVIQNPRYQVTQFGKPVTLSCSQTLNHNVMYWYQQKSSQAPKLLFHYYDKDFNNEADTPDNFQSRRPNTSFCFLDIRSPGLGDTAMYLCATSRDPTSIEQYFGPGTRLTVT.